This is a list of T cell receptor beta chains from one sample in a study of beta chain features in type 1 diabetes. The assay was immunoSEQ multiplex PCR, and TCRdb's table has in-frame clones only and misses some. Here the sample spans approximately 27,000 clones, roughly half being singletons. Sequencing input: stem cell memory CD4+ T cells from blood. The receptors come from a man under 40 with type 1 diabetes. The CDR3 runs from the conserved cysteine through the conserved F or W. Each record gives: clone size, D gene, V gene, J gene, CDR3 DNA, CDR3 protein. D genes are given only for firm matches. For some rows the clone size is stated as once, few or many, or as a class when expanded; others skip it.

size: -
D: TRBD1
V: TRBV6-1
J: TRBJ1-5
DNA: TGTGCCAGCAGCGCCGGGACAGGGGGCAATCAGCCCCAGCATTTT
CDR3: CASSAGTGGNQPQHF

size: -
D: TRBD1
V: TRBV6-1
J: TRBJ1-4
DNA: TGTGCCAGCAGTGAAGCGCTGGGACAGGGGAATGAAAAACTGTTTTTT
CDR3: CASSEALGQGNEKLFF

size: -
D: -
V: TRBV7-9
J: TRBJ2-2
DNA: TGTGCCAGCAGCTTAGGCGAGACAGAAACCGGGGAGCTGTTTTTT
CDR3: CASSLGETETGELFF

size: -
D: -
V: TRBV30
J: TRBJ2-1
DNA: TGTGCCTGGAGTTCTAGGGGCAGCCTCTCCTACAATGAGCAGTTCTTC
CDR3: CAWSSRGSLSYNEQFF

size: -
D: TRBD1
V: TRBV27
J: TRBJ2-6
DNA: TGTGCCAGCAGTGTTACAGGGGACGGGGCCAACGTCCTGACTTTC
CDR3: CASSVTGDGANVLTF

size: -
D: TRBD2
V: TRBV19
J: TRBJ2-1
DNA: TGTGCCAGTAGCCCAAGCGGGAGATTTGACAATGAGCAGTTCTTC
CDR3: CASSPSGRFDNEQFF

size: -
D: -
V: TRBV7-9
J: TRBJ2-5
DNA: TGTGCCAGCAGCCCCGAGGGGGGGGCACAAGAGACCCAGTACTTC
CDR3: CASSPEGGAQETQYF

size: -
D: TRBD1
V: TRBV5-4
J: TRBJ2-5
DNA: TGTGCCAGCAGCTTGGGTGGACAGGGGACGGGGGAGACCCAGTACTTC
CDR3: CASSLGGQGTGETQYF

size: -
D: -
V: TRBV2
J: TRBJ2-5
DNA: TGTGCCAGCAGTGAGGTCCTGGGGAGGGAGACCCAGTACTTC
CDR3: CASSEVLGRETQYF

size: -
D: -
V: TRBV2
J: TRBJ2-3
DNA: TGTGCCAGCAGCCACCGGGACTCCGGGGCCACAGATACGCAGTATTTT
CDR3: CASSHRDSGATDTQYF

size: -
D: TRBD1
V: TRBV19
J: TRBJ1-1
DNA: TGTGCCAGTAGCGGACAGGACCGGAGAACTGAAGCTTTCTTT
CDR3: CASSGQDRRTEAFF

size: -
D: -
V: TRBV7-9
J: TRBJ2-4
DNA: TGTGCCAGCAGCCGCAACCCTAGTGGGGCTCCAAACATTCAGTACTTC
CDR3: CASSRNPSGAPNIQYF

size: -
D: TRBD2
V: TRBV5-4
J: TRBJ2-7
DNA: TGTGCCAGCAGCACCGGGACTAGCGGCCTCTACGAGCAGTACTTC
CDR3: CASSTGTSGLYEQYF

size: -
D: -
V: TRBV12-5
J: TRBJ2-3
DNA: TGTGCTAGTGACAATCCAAGGGGTTTGGGTGCAGATACGCAGTATTTT
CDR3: CASDNPRGLGADTQYF

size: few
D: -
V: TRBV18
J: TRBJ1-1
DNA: TGTGCCAGCTCACCAGACAGAGAGAACACTGAAGCTTTCTTT
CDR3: CASSPDRENTEAFF

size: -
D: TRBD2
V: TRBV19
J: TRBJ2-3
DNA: TGTGCCAGCCGAACCTCCACTAGCGGAAGCACAGATACGCAGTATTTT
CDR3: CASRTSTSGSTDTQYF

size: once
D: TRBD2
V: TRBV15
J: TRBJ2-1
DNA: TGTGCCACCAGAGGCGGGACTAGCGGAAATGAGCAGTTCTTC
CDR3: CATRGGTSGNEQFF

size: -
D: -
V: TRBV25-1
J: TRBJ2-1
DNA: TGTGCCAGCAGTGTTTACTCGAGCTCCTACAATGAGCAGTTCTTC
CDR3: CASSVYSSSYNEQFF

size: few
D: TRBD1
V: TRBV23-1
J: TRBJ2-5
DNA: TGCGCCAGCAGGATCCGGGACAGGAGCCTTTGGGAGACCCAGTACTTC
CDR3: CASRIRDRSLWETQYF

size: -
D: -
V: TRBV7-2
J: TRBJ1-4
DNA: TGTGCCAGCAGCCGGGAACAGCGTCAAAAACTGTTTTTT
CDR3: CASSREQRQKLFF

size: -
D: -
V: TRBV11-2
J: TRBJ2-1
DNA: TGTGCCAGCAGCTTAGATTGGAGCGGTGAGCAGTTCTTC
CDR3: CASSLDWSGEQFF

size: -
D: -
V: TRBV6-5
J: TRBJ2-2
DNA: TGTGCCAGCAGAGTCCTAGCCGCCGGGGAGCTGTTTTTT
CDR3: CASRVLAAGELFF

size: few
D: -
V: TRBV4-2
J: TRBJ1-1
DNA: TGTGCCAGCAGCCAAGGAACAGGGCTCTCCGATGAAGCTTTCTTT
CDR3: CASSQGTGLSDEAFF

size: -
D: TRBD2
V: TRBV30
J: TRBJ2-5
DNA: TGTGCCTGGAGTGTACGGGGGGGGCCGAGGACCCAGTACTTC
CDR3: CAWSVRGGPRTQYF

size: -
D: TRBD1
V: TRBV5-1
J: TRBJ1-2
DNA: TGCGCCAGCAGCTTGGGACAGGGGCCCACTGAACGGGGCTACACCTTC
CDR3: CASSLGQGPTERGYTF

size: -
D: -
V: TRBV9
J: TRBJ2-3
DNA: TGTGCCAGCAGCGTAGCGGGTACGTTCGCAGATACGCAGTATTTT
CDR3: CASSVAGTFADTQYF

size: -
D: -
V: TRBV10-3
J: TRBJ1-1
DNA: TGTGCCATCAGTGAGTTAGGGGTCGGGGAAGCTTTCTTT
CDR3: CAISELGVGEAFF

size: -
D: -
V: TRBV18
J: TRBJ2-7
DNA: TGTGCCAGCTCACCGGGGGCGGGAGAGGCCTACGAGCAGTACTTC
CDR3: CASSPGAGEAYEQYF

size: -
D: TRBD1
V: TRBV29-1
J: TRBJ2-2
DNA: TGCAGCGCCCTCCGGGACAGGGGTCGGGTGAACACCGGGGAGCTGTTTTTT
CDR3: CSALRDRGRVNTGELFF

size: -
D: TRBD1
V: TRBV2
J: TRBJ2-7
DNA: TGTGCCAGCAGTGAAGCCTACAGGGGGTGGCTCGAGCAGTACTTC
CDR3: CASSEAYRGWLEQYF

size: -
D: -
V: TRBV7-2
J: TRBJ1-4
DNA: TGTGCCAGCAGCTTAGTATCTGCAACTAATGAAAAACTGTTTTTT
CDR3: CASSLVSATNEKLFF

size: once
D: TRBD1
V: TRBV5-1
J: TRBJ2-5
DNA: TGCGCCAGCAGCCCGCCGGGACAGCTGTACCAAGAGACCCAGTACTTC
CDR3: CASSPPGQLYQETQYF

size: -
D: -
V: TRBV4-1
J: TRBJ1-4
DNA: TGCGCCAGCAGCCAAGCGCCCAGGGCTAATGAAAAACTGTTTTTT
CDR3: CASSQAPRANEKLFF

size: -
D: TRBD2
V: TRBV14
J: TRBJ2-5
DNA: TGTGCCAGCAGCCCTGCGACTAGCGCCCACAGGGAGACCCAGTACTTC
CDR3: CASSPATSAHRETQYF

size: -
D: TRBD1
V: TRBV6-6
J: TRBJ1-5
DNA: TGTGCCAGCAGTGGACAGGGGGCTGGCAATCAGCCCCAGCATTTT
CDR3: CASSGQGAGNQPQHF

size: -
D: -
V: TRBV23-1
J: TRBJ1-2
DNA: TGCGCCAGCAGTCAAGGAGCGGAGAACTATGGCTACACCTTC
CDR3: CASSQGAENYGYTF

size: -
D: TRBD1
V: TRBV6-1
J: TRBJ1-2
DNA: TGTGCCAGCAGTGACGGGGCCCGGGGGACAGGTTACGGCTATGGCTACACCTTC
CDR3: CASSDGARGTGYGYGYTF

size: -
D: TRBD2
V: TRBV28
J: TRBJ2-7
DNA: TGTGCCAGCAGTCTGGGACTAGCGGGAGGGACCTTCTACGAGCAGTACTTC
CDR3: CASSLGLAGGTFYEQYF

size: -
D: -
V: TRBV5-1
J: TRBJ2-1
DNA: TGCGCCAGCAGCTATACGAAAAACAGGGACTCCTACAATGAGCAGTTCTTC
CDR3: CASSYTKNRDSYNEQFF

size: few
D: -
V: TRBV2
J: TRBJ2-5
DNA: TGTGCCAGCAGGGGAGGGCGGACAGGGATTGAGACCCAGTACTTC
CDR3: CASRGGRTGIETQYF

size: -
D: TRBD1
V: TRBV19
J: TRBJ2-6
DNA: TGTGCCAGTACGCCCCAGACAGGGGCAGGGGCCAACGTCCTGACTTTC
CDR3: CASTPQTGAGANVLTF

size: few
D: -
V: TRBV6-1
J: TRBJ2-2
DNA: TGTGCCAGCACCAGGGGCTTCGACACCGGGGAGCTGTTTTTT
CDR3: CASTRGFDTGELFF

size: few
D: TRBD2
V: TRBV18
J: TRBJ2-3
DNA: TGTGCCAGCTCACCGAGTTCTAGCGGAGGAGATACGCAGTATTTT
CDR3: CASSPSSSGGDTQYF

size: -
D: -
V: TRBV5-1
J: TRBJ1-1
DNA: TGCGCCAGCAGCGGACCTGAGCTGAGGGAGGGTGAAGCTTTCTTT
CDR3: CASSGPELREGEAFF

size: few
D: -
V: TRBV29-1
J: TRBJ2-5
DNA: TGCAGCGTCGGATCCGGGACTCAAGGGGAGACCCAGTACTTC
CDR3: CSVGSGTQGETQYF

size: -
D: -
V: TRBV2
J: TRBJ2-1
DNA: TGTGCCAGCAGTGGACCCAGACTAGGCGGGGGCCTCCATAATGAGCAGTTCTTC
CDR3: CASSGPRLGGGLHNEQFF

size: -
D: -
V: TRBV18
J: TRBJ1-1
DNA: TGTGCCAGCTCACCTATGGCAGACACTGAAGCTTTCTTT
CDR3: CASSPMADTEAFF

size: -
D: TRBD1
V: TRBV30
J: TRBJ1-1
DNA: TGTGCCTGGAGTGTACAGACAGGGAAAGAAGCTTTCTTT
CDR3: CAWSVQTGKEAFF

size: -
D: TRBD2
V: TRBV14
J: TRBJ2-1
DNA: TGTGCCAGCAGCCAAGATGGTAGACTAGCGGGAGGGAACCGGTACAATGAGCAGTTCTTC
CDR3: CASSQDGRLAGGNRYNEQFF

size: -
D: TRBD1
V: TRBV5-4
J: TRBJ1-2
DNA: TGTGCCAGCAGCTTGACAGGGGGCATCTATGGCTACACCTTC
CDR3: CASSLTGGIYGYTF

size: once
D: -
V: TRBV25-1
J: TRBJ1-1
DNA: TGTGCCAGCAGTGAGCCGGGACAAGGCCAGAACACTGAAGCTTTCTTT
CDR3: CASSEPGQGQNTEAFF

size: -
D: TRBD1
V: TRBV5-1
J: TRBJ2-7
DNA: TGCGCCAGCAGCAACCACAGGGGCGCGCCCTACGAGCAGTACTTC
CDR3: CASSNHRGAPYEQYF

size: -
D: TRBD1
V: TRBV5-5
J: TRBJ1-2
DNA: TGTGCCAGCCAGGGACAGATAAGAGACTATGGCTACACCTTC
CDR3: CASQGQIRDYGYTF

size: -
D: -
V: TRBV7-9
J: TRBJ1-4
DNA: TGTGCCAGCAGCTGGACGGAGGGGTATGAAAAACTGTTTTTT
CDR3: CASSWTEGYEKLFF

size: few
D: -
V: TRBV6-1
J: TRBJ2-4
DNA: TGTGCCAGCTACGGGGGATTAGCCAAAAACATTCAGTACTTC
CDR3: CASYGGLAKNIQYF

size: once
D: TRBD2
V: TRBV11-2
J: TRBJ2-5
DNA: TGTGCCAGCAGCCCCGGACTAGCGGGGGGCAAAATCTCGGAGACCCAGTACTTC
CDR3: CASSPGLAGGKISETQYF